These 31 T cell receptor beta chains originate from one sample sequenced in a study of shared clonotypes between healthy human individuals. The table came from immunoSEQ multiplex PCR; TCRdb's copy has only in-frame clones and leaves some out. The repertoire holds approximately 2.5 million clones, with approximately 94% as singletons. Input material: naive CD4+ T cells from PBMCs. Subset denoted: CD45RA+ positively selected. The source is a man aged 18 to 30 in good health. Some clones in this sample may be carry-over from other donors' samples.

This clone was observed once. This rearrangement joins TRBV5-4 to TRBJ1-2, with no clear D. The length of the CDR3 is 14 residues. Germline V gene lookup returns CDR1 SGHNT and CDR2 YYREEE (reference sequence). With 0 bases removed from V and 5 bases from J, the gap between germline ends came to 11 bases. The CDR3: CASSLGPAEYGYTF. Written as DNA, the CDR3 is TGTGCCAGCAGCTTGGGACCCGCTGAGTATGGCTACACCTTC.

This clone was counted once. V gene TRBV2 combines with J gene TRBJ2-5, with 13 nucleotides matching TRBD2. Germline values: CDR1 SNHLY, CDR2 FYNNEI. Germline trimming cut 7 bases from V and 4 bases from J; bases unmatched to any gene: 9. This CDR3 contains 16 residues. CDR3 sequence: CASTKGLAGSRETQYF. DNA of the CDR3: TGTGCCAGCACCAAGGGACTAGCGGGGTCTAGAGAGACCCAGTACTTC.

CDR3 DNA sequence: TGTGCCAGCAACCCAAAAGGGGTGGGAACAGATACGCAGTATTTT. Protein product: CASNPKGVGTDTQYF. The chain employs TRBV5-8 and TRBJ2-3; D is possibly TRBD1 (5 bases). CDR1 is SGHTS, CDR2 YDEGEE, per germline. The V and J ends lost 6 bases and 3 bases respectively, with 17 bases between them. The CDR3 is made up of 15 amino acids.

The chain is built from TRBV27 and TRBJ1-2; the match to TRBD1 covers 7 bases. With 0 bases clipped from V and 2 bases from J, the junction kept 9 bases outside the gene matches. Germline V gives CDR1 MNHEY, CDR2 SMNVEV (reference sequence). This CDR3 comprises 17 residues. This CDR3 is CASSLSQGRGMNYGYTF. The CDR3, as DNA: TGTGCCAGCAGTTTATCTCAAGGCAGGGGGATGAACTATGGCTACACCTTC.

This chain uses TRBV18 with TRBJ2-6; 7 bases align to TRBD2. CDR3 length: 16 amino acids. V gave up 3 bases and J gave up 0 bases; unmatched junction bases: 2. Germline lookup yields CDR1 KGHSH and CDR2 LQKENI. The CDR3 here is CASSPGGISGANVLTF. DNA for the CDR3: TGTGCCAGCTCACCGGGGGGGATCTCTGGGGCCAACGTCCTGACTTTC.

J is TRBJ2-7 and V is TRBV6-6; 7 nucleotides agree with TRBD1. Germline CDR1 and CDR2: MNHNY and SVGAGI (reference sequence). This CDR3 has 14 residues. The trim removed 6 bases at V and 3 bases at J, leaving 8 bases unmatched. The CDR3 DNA sequence: TGTGCCAGCAGGGACGGGCAGGGGGTCTACGAGCAGTACTTC. Translation: CASRDGQGVYEQYF.

V usage is TRBV13 and J usage is TRBJ1-1; tentative D call: TRBD1 (5 bases). Germline lookup yields CDR1 PRHDT and CDR2 FYEKMQ (reference sequence). The CDR3 spans 15 residues. Between the trimmed V and J ends, which lost 1 base and 6 bases, there was a span of 15 bases. The CDR3 here is CASSLVGVVGAEAFF. DNA of the CDR3: TGTGCCAGCAGCTTAGTAGGGGTGGTGGGGGCTGAAGCTTTCTTT.

V gene TRBV7-6 combines with J gene TRBJ2-5, with D tentatively TRBD1 (6 bases). Germline values: CDR1 SGHVS, CDR2 FNYEAQ. V was pared by 5 bases and J by 2 bases, with 15 bases between. This CDR3 has 15 residues. The CDR3 nucleotides read TGTGCCAGCAGCCCGTCCTGGGGGCCGCAAGAGACCCAGTACTTC. Its translation is CASSPSWGPQETQYF.

The chain links TRBV30 to TRBJ2-5; a possible D gene is TRBD2 (6 bases). The CDR3 spans 15 residues. Germline V lookup: CDR1 GTSNPN, CDR2 SVGIG (reference sequence). V was shortened by 0 bases and J by 5 bases, with 16 bases between the two germline ends. CDR3 protein: CAWSVHRGAGETQYF. CDR3 DNA sequence: TGTGCCTGGAGTGTACATCGGGGCGCGGGGGAGACCCAGTACTTC.

This chain uses TRBV18 with TRBJ2-7; 12 positions agree with TRBD1. The CDR3 loop spans 14 amino acids. Germline CDR1 reads KGHSH; CDR2 reads LQKENI. V was clipped by 4 bases and J by 5 bases; unmatched bases: 3. The CDR3 reads CASSRDRGPNEQYF. CDR3 DNA: TGTGCCAGCTCACGGGACAGGGGGCCAAACGAGCAGTACTTC.

The V gene is TRBV18, the J gene TRBJ1-2; 7 nucleotides agree with TRBD1. This CDR3 comprises 13 residues. Germline lookup yields CDR1 KGHSH and CDR2 LQKENI. Losses at the gene ends were 5 bases for V and 2 bases for J; bases not matched to a gene: 2. DNA for the CDR3: TGTGCCAGCTCAATGGGACAGAACTATGGCTACACCTTC. This sequence encodes CASSMGQNYGYTF.

This clone occurred once. CDR3 sequence reads: CASSLGLVEYGTDTQYF. The CDR3 bases are TGCGCCAGCAGCTTGGGACTAGTTGAATACGGCACAGATACGCAGTATTTT. The rearrangement links TRBV5-1 to TRBJ2-3, with D perhaps matching TRBD2 (6 bases). This CDR3 has 17 amino acids. V lost 0 bases and J lost 1, with 15 bases in between. Germline lookup yields CDR1 SGHRS and CDR2 YFSETQ.

The V and J genes are TRBV5-6 and TRBJ2-7, with a weak D call TRBD2 (5 bases). Per the germline V gene, CDR1 is SGHDT and CDR2 is YYEEEE. V was shortened by 0 bases and J by 2 bases, with 15 bases between the two germline ends. The CDR3 extends over 16 amino acids. CDR3 DNA sequence: TGTGCCAGCAGCTTGGCTTTCTCGGATAGCGCCTACGAGCAGTACTTC. As protein: CASSLAFSDSAYEQYF.

This rearrangement joins TRBV2 to TRBJ2-7, with TRBD1 matching 8 bases. Germline CDR1 and CDR2: SNHLY and FYNNEI. CDR3 length: 14 amino acids. J lost 4 bases, V lost 2 bases, and 4 bases had no gene match. As DNA, the CDR3 is TGTGCCAGCAGTGAAAACTACAGGGGGTACGAGCAGTACTTC. This encodes CASSENYRGYEQYF.

The CDR3 is CASSRQGGEQYF. The DNA of the CDR3 is TGTGCCAGTAGCCGACAGGGAGGCGAGCAGTACTTC. The chain links TRBV19 to TRBJ2-7; possible D gene TRBD1, 7 bases. Trimming removed 6 bases at V and 6 bases at J, with 12 bases between. Germline CDR1 is LNHDA and CDR2 is SQIVND (reference sequence). CDR3 length equals 12 residues. Filled out from reference TRBV19 and TRBJ2-7, the complete variable domain reads DGGITQSPKYLFRKEGQNVTLSCEQNLNHDAMYWYRQDPGQGLRLIYYSQIVNDFQKGDIAEGYSVSREKKESFPLTVTSAQKNPTAFYLCASSRQGGEQYFGPGTRLTVT.

The chain recombines TRBV7-9 with TRBJ1-1; tentative D call: TRBD1 (5 bases). Trimming shortened V by 4 bases and J by 7 bases, and 19 bases separated the two germline ends. The germline gives CDR1 SEHNR, CDR2 FQNEAQ (reference sequence). The CDR3 is 15 residues long. The CDR3, as DNA: TGTGCCAGCAGCTCCTATGACGGGGCTATGGGTGAAGCTTTCTTT. Protein sequence: CASSSYDGAMGEAFF.

This sequence joins TRBV5-1 and TRBJ2-7; 9 bases are shared with TRBD2. Germline CDR1 is SGHRS and CDR2 is YFSETQ. The CDR3 covers 15 residues. J lost 4 bases, V lost 2 bases, and 7 bases had no gene match. Here the CDR3 DNA reads TGCGCCAGCAGCTTTGGGCTAGCGGGGATGTACGAGCAGTACTTC. It codes for CASSFGLAGMYEQYF.

The chain couples TRBV28 to TRBJ1-6; 9 bases line up with TRBD1. The CDR3 is 15 residues long. V lost 4 bases and J lost 7; bases outside the gene matches: 5. Germline values: CDR1 MDHEN, CDR2 SYDVKM. CDR3: CASSSRDRDNSPLHF. Written as DNA, the CDR3 is TGTGCCAGCAGTTCCCGGGACAGGGACAATTCACCCCTCCACTTT. The whole variable domain, filled in from reference TRBV28 and TRBJ1-6, reads DVKVTQSSRYLVKRTGEKVFLECVQDMDHENMFWYRQDPGLGLRLIYFSYDVKMKEKGDIPEGYSVSREKKERFSLILESASTNQTSMYLCASSSRDRDNSPLHFGNGTRLTVT.

This chain uses TRBV7-6 with TRBJ2-2; TRBD2 matches 8 bases. Germline lookup yields CDR1 SGHVS and CDR2 FNYEAQ. After removal of 1 base from V and 2 bases from J, the junction contained 6 bases not matched to a gene. The CDR3 consists of 17 residues. CDR3 in DNA: TGTGCCAGCAGCTTAGTTATAAGCGGGGGAAACACCGGGGAGCTGTTTTTT. Residues: CASSLVISGGNTGELFF.

V and J are TRBV6-6 and TRBJ2-2; D possibly corresponds to TRBD2 (6 bases). Per the germline V gene, CDR1 is MNHNY and CDR2 is SVGAGI (reference sequence). The CDR3 is 16 residues long. V shed 0 bases and J shed 5 bases, with 13 bases lying between them. Written as DNA, the CDR3 is TGTGCCAGCAGTTACTCGGGCGGGGATTCAACCGGGGAGCTGTTTTTT. The encoded protein is CASSYSGGDSTGELFF.

The CDR3, as DNA: TGTGCCAGCAGCTTGGAACTAGCGGGAGGGCCCTACGAGCAGTACTTC. Translating gives CASSLELAGGPYEQYF. V is TRBV7-8 and J is TRBJ2-7, with 13 bases aligning to TRBD2. CDR1 is SGHVS and CDR2 is FQNEAQ in the germline V gene. The CDR3 is made up of 16 amino acids. V gave up 3 bases and J gave up 2 bases; unmatched junction bases: 4.

The rearrangement joins TRBV27 to TRBJ2-5, with no clear D. This CDR3 is built from 12 residues. CDR1 and CDR2 from the germline V gene are MNHEY and SMNVEV (reference sequence). Trimming left V 6 bases short and J 4 bases short, with 9 bases between. CDR3 bases: TGTGCCAGCAGGGGGTTTGGAGAGACCCAGTACTTC. It specifies CASRGFGETQYF.

This clone came up once. V is TRBV4-1 and J is TRBJ2-1; 11 nucleotides match TRBD2. V shed 3 bases, J shed 8 bases, and the junction held 12 bases outside the gene matches. The CDR3 is made up of 17 amino acids. Germline V gene sequence: CDR1 MGHRA, CDR2 YSYEKL. The CDR3 nucleotides read TGCGCCAGCAGCCAGGGCAGGGTAGCGGGGGGGAGGGATGAGCAGTTCTTC. Its protein is CASSQGRVAGGRDEQFF.

V is TRBV7-2 and J is TRBJ1-4; tentative D call: TRBD1 (5 bases). The CDR3 loop spans 15 amino acids. Per germline, CDR1 SGHTA and CDR2 FQGNSA. Trimming removed 6 bases from V and 7 bases from J, with 18 bases in between. In DNA, the CDR3 is TGTGCCAGCAGGGCACCGGGACTTTGGGGTGAAAAACTGTTTTTT. The encoded protein is CASRAPGLWGEKLFF.

The V gene is TRBV5-4, the J gene TRBJ2-1; a possible D gene is TRBD2 (6 bases). Per germline, CDR1 SGHNT and CDR2 YYREEE (reference sequence). The CDR3 length is 17 residues. V was cut by 2 bases and J by 2 bases, with 17 bases left in between. CDR3 sequence (DNA): TGTGCCAGCAGCTTCCGGGAGACTGCTTCCGCCTACAATGAGCAGTTCTTC. It yields the protein CASSFRETASAYNEQFF. The full variable domain, with the rest looked up from reference TRBV5-4 and TRBJ2-1, is ETGVTQSPTHLIKTRGQQVTLRCSSQSGHNTVSWYQQALGQGPQFIFQYYREEENGRGNFPPRFSGLQFPNYSSELNVNALELDDSALYLCASSFRETASAYNEQFFGPGTRLTVL.

This chain joins TRBV18 and TRBJ2-1, with D perhaps matching TRBD2 (11 bases). V gave up 3 bases and J gave up 8 bases, with 29 bases separating them. The length of the CDR3 is 19 residues. Germline loops: CDR1 KGHSH, CDR2 LQKENI. CDR3 bases: TGTGCCAGCTCACCCGGACAGGGGGGTACTAGCGGGAGTATGGATGAGCAGTTCTTC. The encoded protein is CASSPGQGGTSGSMDEQFF.

The chain recombines TRBV5-1 with TRBJ2-7; the D gene is possibly TRBD2 (6 bases). Germline assignment: CDR1 SGHRS and CDR2 YFSETQ. The CDR3 loop spans 14 amino acids. V was clipped by 4 bases and J by 2 bases, with 13 bases between them. CDR3 amino acids: CASSPGTYPYEQYF. CDR3 sequence (DNA): TGCGCCAGCAGCCCTGGGACTTATCCCTACGAGCAGTACTTC. Full variable domain (missing parts from reference TRBV5-1 and TRBJ2-7): KAGVTQTPRYLIKTRGQQVTLSCSPISGHRSVSWYQQTPGQGLQFLFEYFSETQRNKGNFPGRFSGRQFSNSRSEMNVSTLELGDSALYLCASSPGTYPYEQYFGPGTRLTVT.

The gene calls are TRBV19 and TRBJ2-3, with a weak D call TRBD2 (5 bases). This CDR3 has 16 residues. V dropped 3 bases and J dropped 0 bases, with 13 bases sitting between them. Germline values: CDR1 LNHDA, CDR2 SQIVND (reference sequence). Here the CDR3 reads CASSIRAGISTDTQYF. In DNA, the CDR3 is TGTGCCAGTAGTATTCGCGCGGGTATTAGCACAGATACGCAGTATTTT.

This clone was seen just once. The J gene is TRBJ1-2, the V gene TRBV4-3, with 7 positions matching TRBD1. J was trimmed by 5 bases and V by 5 bases; bases with no gene match: 5. Germline V gene lookup returns CDR1 LGHNA and CDR2 YSLEER. This CDR3 spans 13 amino acids. This CDR3 reads CASSWGTAYGYTF. DNA of the CDR3: TGCGCCAGCAGCTGGGGGACAGCTTATGGCTACACCTTC.

This chain links TRBV28 with TRBJ2-7; possible D gene TRBD2, 6 bases. Germline-derived CDR1 and CDR2 are MDHEN and SYDVKM. The CDR3 has 11 residues. The germline V and J ends were trimmed by 11 bases and 3 bases, with 11 bases remaining between them. CDR3 amino acids: CASQEGYEQYF. The CDR3 bases are TGTGCCTCCCAGGAGGGCTACGAGCAGTACTTC.

This clone was picked up a small number of times. A junction end diverges from the germline sequence, so it may reflect a read error. The V call is TRBV28, the J call TRBJ1-1; tentative D call: TRBD1 (6 bases). CDR1 is MDHEN, CDR2 SYDVKM, per germline. The CDR3 consists of 12 residues. The CDR3 loop reads CASSLNGGASLF. In DNA, the CDR3 is TGTGCCAGCAGTTTAAACGGGGGGGCCTCACTTTTT.